This TCR beta chain was sequenced in a study of beta chain features in type 1 diabetes. The sequenced template was cDNA made from the entire isolated RNA. Clones were sequenced by immunoSEQ multiplex PCR, and TCRdb holds only the in-frame ones, with some missing. The sample contains under 250,000 clones, 25% to 30% of which appear only once. To note about this clone: The antigen is undetermined.

Study-wide results and caveats: Compared to healthy donors, patients appeared to have naive, central memory and Treg TCRB repertoires that were more alike.

Purity exceeded 98% in all sorted populations. V was clipped by 6 bases and J by 2 bases; unmatched bases: 9. The CDR3 contains 16 residues. Germline loops: CDR1 SQVTM, CDR2 ANQGSEA. V and J are TRBV29-1 and TRBJ2-4, with TRBD2 matching over 11 bases. The origin of this receptor is a man between 25 and 39 years old in good health. The sequenced sample consisted of central memory CD4+ T cells from blood. The CDR3 loop reads CSVGTTSGRTKNIQYF. The CDR3 DNA follows: TGCAGCGTCGGGACTACTAGCGGGAGAACCAAAAACATTCAGTACTTC.